The T cell receptor beta chain described here comes from a study of OX40 agonist ivuxolimab in advanced cancers. Germline CDR1 SNHLY, CDR2 FYNNEI. Trimming pared 8 bases from V and 14 bases from J, leaving 19 bases between. This CDR3 has 13 residues. Profiling relied on immunoSEQ multiplex PCR, and the TCRdb table lists in-frame clones only, not all of them. This sample has about 69,000 clones, with 80% found just once. The chain joins TRBV2 to TRBJ1-6; tentatively, D is TRBD1 (5 bases). This material consisted of CD4+ or CD8+ T cells sorted from blood, taken in a trial of the OX40 agonist ivuxolimab. The TCR was taken from an adult with an advanced solid tumor such as melanoma, head and neck, liver or kidney cancer. CDR3 residues: CASLPEGSTALHF. CDR3 DNA: TGTGCCAGCCTCCCAGAGGGGTCCACCGCCCTCCACTTT. Using reference TRBV2 and TRBJ1-6 for the parts outside the CDR3, the full variable domain is EPEVTQTPSHQVTQMGQEVILRCVPISNHLYFYWYRQILGQKVEFLVSFYNNEISEKSEIFDDQFSVERPDGSNFTLKIRSTKLEDSAMYFCASLPEGSTALHFGNGTRLTVT.